These 8 T cell receptor beta chains were sequenced from one sample in a study of T cells in Graves' hyperthyroidism and ophthalmopathy. Amplification yielded TCR beta CDR3 regions, with RNA transcripts as the source. RT-PCR in the first round (using the HTBI primer set) targeted the TCR CDR3. Via MiXCR, TCRdb re-called the multiplex PCR reads, giving one row per CDR3 protein. The table includes hundreds of thousands of distinct CDR3 sequences, approximately 15% detected once. The sequencing input was blood. These receptor sequences come from a woman in her twenties or thirties with Graves' hyperthyroidism.

This clonotype occurred a few times. V and J are TRBV7-2 and TRBJ2-1; 8 bases are a match to TRBD2. Germline CDR1 is SGHTA and CDR2 is FQGNSA. The length of the CDR3 is 15 residues. V lost 3 bases, J lost 5 bases, and 6 bases stayed unmatched. Written as DNA, the CDR3 is TGTGCCAGCAGCTTGTCAGCGGGAGTAAACAATGAGCAGTTCTTC. Translated: CASSLSAGVNNEQFF.

This clonotype has just a few counts. A read error may be the cause here, since a much bigger clone is one base away. The rearrangement links TRBV20-1 to TRBJ2-1, with 7 bases matching TRBD2. V shed 6 bases, J shed 8 bases, and the junction held 13 bases outside the gene matches. Germline loops: CDR1 DFQATT, CDR2 SNEGSKA (reference sequence). The CDR3 runs to 14 residues. CDR3 nucleotides: TGCAGTGCCCTGGCCCCAGCGGGATCCCATGAGCAGTTCTTC. Amino acid sequence: CSALAPAGSHEQFF.

The V gene is TRBV19, the J gene TRBJ2-7; D call uncertain. There are 15 residues in the CDR3. V lost 3 bases and J 0 bases, leaving 12 bases between the germline ends. Germline CDR1 LNHDA, CDR2 SQIVND (reference sequence). The CDR3 loop reads CASSIPGPNSYEQYF. The CDR3 bases are TGTGCCAGTAGTATTCCCGGACCGAACTCCTACGAGCAGTACTTC.

The rearrangement uses TRBV4-2 and TRBJ2-5; TRBD2 aligns across 10 bases. Per the germline V gene, CDR1 is LGHNA and CDR2 is YNFKEQ. V dropped 0 bases and J dropped 0; count of bases not matched to a gene: 1. This CDR3 contains 16 residues. The CDR3, as DNA: TGTGCCAGCAGCCAAGAGCTAGCGGGAGACCAAGAGACCCAGTACTTC. The encoded protein is CASSQELAGDQETQYF.

The rearrangement uses TRBV20-1 and TRBJ1-3; 8 bases match TRBD1. The CDR3 sequence is 16 residues long. V lost 1 base and J lost 0; bases outside the gene matches: 5. CDR1 and CDR2 (germline): DFQATT, SNEGSKA (reference sequence). The CDR3 sequence: CSARASGTGSGNTIYF. The CDR3 region has the DNA TGCAGTGCTAGAGCCTCCGGGACAGGCTCTGGAAACACCATATATTTT.

This clonotype was recorded at least ten times. The CDR3, as DNA: TGTGCCAGCAGCTCCGCGACAGGTACCAATCAGCCCCAGCATTTT. Its translation: CASSSATGTNQPQHF. This chain links TRBV7-9 with TRBJ1-5; D perhaps matches TRBD1 (6 bases). Trimming took 4 bases from V and 3 from J, leaving 13 bases between them. This CDR3 region has 15 residues. Germline assignment: CDR1 SEHNR and CDR2 FQNEAQ (reference sequence).

This clonotype was detected only a few times. This rearrangement joins TRBV9 to TRBJ2-7; no firm D call. V was shortened by 0 bases and J by 2 bases, with 12 bases between the two germline ends. This CDR3 is 15 amino acids long. The germline gives CDR1 SGDLS, CDR2 YYNGEE. The CDR3 bases are TGTGCCAGCAGCGTAGATCCGACCTCTACCTACGAGCAGTACTTC. Its protein is CASSVDPTSTYEQYF.

The J gene is TRBJ2-7, the V gene TRBV7-6; a possible D gene is TRBD1 (5 bases). The CDR3 totals 14 residues. V lost 2 bases to trimming and J lost 3 bases, with 11 bases between them. Germline CDR1 SGHVS, CDR2 FNYEAQ. The CDR3 DNA follows: TGTGCCAGCAGCTTAAGGGGAAGGGACTACGAGCAGTACTTC. Translation gives CASSLRGRDYEQYF.